Listed below are T cell receptor beta chains from one sample, sequenced in a study of cytomegalovirus exposure and HLA in healthy donors. Using immunoSEQ multiplex PCR, the repertoire was profiled, and TCRdb retains in-frame clones only, with some absent. Here the sample spans approximately 120,000 clones, roughly 18% being singletons. Sequenced sample: PBMCs. The receptors here all came from a female donor in good health and CMV-seropositive. CDR3s include the opening cysteine and the closing phenylalanine or tryptophan. Fields, in order: D gene, V gene, clone size, J gene, CDR3 protein, CDR3 DNA. The D gene is left open where the match is weak. Clone size, where shown, is once, few, many, or a class for clones that have expanded.

>NA|TRBV7-3|few|TRBJ1-1
CASSKGEDTEAFF
TGTGCCAGCAGCAAAGGGGAGGACACTGAAGCTTTCTTT
>NA|TRBV4-3|NA|TRBJ1-2
CASSPRDTGQYGYTF
TGCGCCAGCAGCCCCCGGGACACGGGGCAATATGGCTACACCTTC
>NA|TRBV4-3|NA|TRBJ1-2
CASSQDVQAGWGYTF
TGCGCCAGCAGCCAAGATGTTCAGGCAGGGTGGGGCTACACCTTC
>TRBD1|TRBV5-1|NA|TRBJ1-1
CASSSGQRAFF
TGCGCCAGCAGCTCGGGACAGCGAGCTTTCTTT
>NA|TRBV5-6|NA|TRBJ2-1
CASSSDYNNLYNEQFF
TGTGCCAGCAGCTCCGACTACAACAATCTCTACAATGAGCAGTTCTTC
>TRBD1|TRBV27|few|TRBJ1-2
CASRAGTVDRNGYTF
TGTGCCAGCAGGGCCGGGACAGTCGATCGCAATGGCTACACCTTC
>TRBD1|TRBV28|few|TRBJ1-1
CASSYDRGPAEAFF
TGTGCCAGCAGTTATGACAGGGGGCCCGCTGAAGCTTTCTTT
>NA|TRBV27|NA|TRBJ2-3
CASSLAPWHDTQYF
TGTGCCAGCAGTTTAGCCCCTTGGCACGATACGCAGTATTTT
>TRBD1|TRBV2|NA|TRBJ2-7
CASSSTAGGEEQYF
TGTGCCAGCAGTTCGACGGCAGGGGGAGAGGAGCAGTACTTC
>TRBD1|TRBV5-5|few|TRBJ1-4
CASSLVGQAYNEKLFF
TGTGCCAGCAGCTTGGTGGGACAGGCTTATAATGAAAAACTGTTTTTT
>NA|TRBV5-1|few|TRBJ2-2
CASSLGGTNTGELFF
TGCGCCAGCAGCTTGGGAGGAACCAACACCGGGGAGCTGTTTTTT
>NA|TRBV7-3|NA|TRBJ2-1
CASRGSPGSSYNEQFF
TGTGCCAGCAGGGGATCCCCGGGAAGCTCCTACAATGAGCAGTTCTTC
>NA|TRBV2|NA|TRBJ2-7
CASSERGLPYEQYF
TGTGCCAGCAGTGAACGTGGGCTACCCTACGAGCAGTACTTC
>NA|TRBV19|NA|TRBJ1-2
CASSIRRQYGYTF
TGTGCCAGTAGTATACGTCGACAGTATGGCTACACCTTC
>TRBD2|TRBV5-1|NA|TRBJ2-2
CASSTGLAGGGTGELFF
TGCGCCAGCAGCACGGGACTAGCGGGGGGCGGCACCGGGGAGCTGTTTTTT
>TRBD2|TRBV7-8|NA|TRBJ2-1
CASSLGVTSGRRNEQFF
TGTGCCAGCAGCTTAGGGGTAACTAGCGGGAGACGTAATGAGCAGTTCTTC
>NA|TRBV6-1|few|TRBJ1-1
CASSRLPNTEAFF
TGTGCCAGCAGCCGTCTACCGAACACTGAAGCTTTCTTT
>TRBD1|TRBV6-5|few|TRBJ1-1
CASQGAPSTEAFF
TGTGCCAGTCAGGGGGCGCCAAGCACTGAAGCTTTCTTT
>TRBD1|TRBV2|few|TRBJ2-7
CASSVRDRSSYEQYF
TGTGCCAGCAGTGTCCGGGACAGGAGCTCCTACGAGCAGTACTTC
>NA|TRBV28|NA|TRBJ2-3
CASSLRQVRDTQYF
TGTGCCAGCAGTTTGAGACAGGTTCGGGATACGCAGTATTTT
>TRBD1|TRBV7-8|few|TRBJ1-4
CASSQGQGHEKLFF
TGTGCCAGCAGCCAAGGACAGGGTCATGAAAAACTGTTTTTT
>NA|TRBV6-1|NA|TRBJ1-4
CASSEDRLRVKLFF
TGTGCCAGCAGTGAAGACAGGCTCCGAGTGAAACTGTTTTTT
>NA|TRBV25-1|few|TRBJ2-3
CASSDRGHGTDTQYF
TGTGCCAGCAGTGATAGAGGACACGGCACAGATACGCAGTATTTT
>NA|TRBV7-2|few|TRBJ1-6
CASSLLQESPLHF
TGTGCCAGCAGCTTATTGCAGGAATCACCCCTCCACTTT
>TRBD1|TRBV25-1|few|TRBJ1-5
CASSDPGQGDQPQHF
TGTGCCAGCAGTGACCCGGGACAGGGGGATCAGCCCCAGCATTTT
>NA|TRBV7-2|few|TRBJ2-1
CASSFRVGYNEQFF
TGTGCCAGCAGCTTTCGGGTAGGCTACAATGAGCAGTTCTTC
>NA|TRBV4-3|once|TRBJ2-2
CASSQGSGLSTGELFF
TGCGCCAGCAGCCAAGGCTCGGGGTTAAGCACCGGGGAGCTGTTTTTT
>TRBD2|TRBV5-1|NA|TRBJ2-1
CASSLSLLAGVYNEQFF
TGCGCCAGCAGCTTGTCCCTACTAGCGGGAGTTTACAATGAGCAGTTCTTC
>NA|TRBV4-3|NA|TRBJ1-1
CASSQDLYTEAFF
TGCGCCAGCAGCCAAGATCTTTACACTGAAGCTTTCTTT
>NA|TRBV6-5|NA|TRBJ1-2
CASSSPQDGSYGYTF
TGTGCCAGCAGTTCCCCACAGGACGGATCCTATGGCTACACCTTC
>NA|TRBV7-9|NA|TRBJ1-1
CASSFAGSRTEAFF
TGTGCCAGCAGCTTTGCAGGGTCTAGGACTGAAGCTTTCTTT
>TRBD1|TRBV6-5|few|TRBJ1-2
CASSGRTGSYGYTF
TGTGCCAGCAGTGGAAGGACAGGAAGCTATGGCTACACCTTC
>TRBD1|TRBV27|few|TRBJ2-7
CASSWDRTYEQYF
TGTGCCAGCAGTTGGGACAGGACCTACGAGCAGTACTTC
>TRBD2|TRBV30|NA|TRBJ2-1
CAVTSGSYNEQFF
TGTGCCGTCACTAGCGGGAGTTACAATGAGCAGTTCTTC
>TRBD2|TRBV25-1|NA|TRBJ2-3
CASSDSGGPSDTQYF
TGTGCCAGCAGTGATTCGGGGGGGCCGTCAGATACGCAGTATTTT
>NA|TRBV5-8|NA|TRBJ1-2
CASSSRNRVVYGYTF
TGTGCCAGCAGCTCGCGAAACAGGGTTGTCTATGGCTACACCTTC
>NA|TRBV19|few|TRBJ1-1
CASRSEPSEEAFF
TGTGCCAGTAGGAGCGAACCGTCAGAGGAAGCTTTCTTT
>NA|TRBV5-1|few|TRBJ2-5
CASSLAPGRDYQETQYF
TGCGCCAGCAGCTTAGCCCCCGGCAGAGACTACCAAGAGACCCAGTACTTC
>TRBD2|TRBV18|NA|TRBJ2-1
CASSPRLAVYNEQFF
TGTGCCAGCTCACCCAGACTAGCGGTTTACAATGAGCAGTTCTTC
>TRBD2|TRBV28|NA|TRBJ2-7
CASSLLQGLAGDEQYF
TGTGCCAGCAGTTTACTTCAGGGACTAGCGGGAGACGAGCAGTACTTC
>NA|TRBV2|NA|TRBJ2-7
CASDGSQYF
TGTGCCAGTGATGGTAGTCAGTACTTC
>TRBD2|TRBV4-1|NA|TRBJ2-7
CASSRGLVVYEQYF
TGCGCCAGCAGCCGCGGACTAGTTGTGTACGAGCAGTACTTC
>NA|TRBV29-1|few|TRBJ2-7
CSVGQNYGSYEQYF
TGCAGCGTCGGACAGAACTATGGGTCCTACGAGCAGTACTTC
>NA|TRBV27|NA|TRBJ1-1
CASSSHPGVDTEAFF
TGTGCCAGCAGTTCCCATCCAGGGGTGGATACTGAAGCTTTCTTT
>TRBD2|TRBV4-3|NA|TRBJ2-3
CASSRAGGPTDTQYF
TGCGCCAGCAGCCGAGCGGGAGGGCCCACAGATACGCAGTATTTT
>TRBD1|TRBV6-5|NA|TRBJ2-1
CASSYRSQGAWEQFF
TGTGCCAGCAGTTATCGGTCCCAGGGGGCTTGGGAGCAGTTCTTC
>NA|TRBV5-6|NA|TRBJ1-1
CASSLRGNTEAFF
TGTGCCAGCAGCTTGAGGGGGAACACTGAAGCTTTCTTT
>TRBD1|TRBV7-2|few|TRBJ1-5
CASSPDRVVGQPQHF
TGTGCCAGCAGCCCGGACAGGGTTGTAGGGCAGCCCCAGCATTTT
>TRBD2|TRBV2|NA|TRBJ2-1
CASAREAGADNEQFF
TGTGCCAGCGCTCGAGAAGCGGGGGCGGACAATGAGCAGTTCTTC
>TRBD2|TRBV6-5|NA|TRBJ2-3
CASSRLAGTDTQYF
TGTGCCAGCTCCAGACTAGCGGGTACAGATACGCAGTATTTT
>NA|TRBV30|few|TRBJ1-5
CAWSVRAGGWNQPQHF
TGTGCCTGGAGTGTACGTGCGGGGGGCTGGAATCAGCCCCAGCATTTT
>TRBD2|TRBV7-9|NA|TRBJ2-2
CATRTSGGPANTGELFF
TGTGCCACCAGGACTAGCGGGGGACCTGCGAACACCGGGGAGCTGTTTTTT
>NA|TRBV29-1|few|TRBJ1-1
CSVARAVGRPDNTEAFF
TGCAGCGTTGCCCGAGCGGTCGGTCGGCCTGACAACACTGAAGCTTTCTTT